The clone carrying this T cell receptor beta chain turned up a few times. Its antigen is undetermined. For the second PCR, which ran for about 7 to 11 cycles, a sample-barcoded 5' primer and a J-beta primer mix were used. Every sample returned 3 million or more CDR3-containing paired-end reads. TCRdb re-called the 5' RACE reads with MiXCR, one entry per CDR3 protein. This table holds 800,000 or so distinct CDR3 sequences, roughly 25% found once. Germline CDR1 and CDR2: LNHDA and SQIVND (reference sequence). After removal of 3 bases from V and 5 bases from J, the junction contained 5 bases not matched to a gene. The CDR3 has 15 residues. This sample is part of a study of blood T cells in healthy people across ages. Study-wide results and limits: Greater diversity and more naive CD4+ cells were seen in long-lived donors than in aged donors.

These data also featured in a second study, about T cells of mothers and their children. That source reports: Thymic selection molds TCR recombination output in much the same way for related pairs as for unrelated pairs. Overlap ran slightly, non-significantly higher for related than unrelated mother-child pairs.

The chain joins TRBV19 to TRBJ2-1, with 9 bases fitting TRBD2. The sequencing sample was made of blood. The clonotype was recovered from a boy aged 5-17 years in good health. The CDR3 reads CASSIGSGGHNEQFF. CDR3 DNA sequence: TGTGCCAGTAGTATTGGTAGCGGGGGACACAATGAGCAGTTCTTC.